The entry below gives a single TCR beta chain sequence along with its context. This clone's antigen is unknown. Per-base quality was not reported, and no clone a single base away is much larger than it. The data belong to a study of shared T cell receptors in the human thymus (dated by TCRdb to the early 2020s). Background for the entire study: The study investigated the way shared, self-reactive T-cell receptor alpha chains are produced in the human thymus.

Unmatched junction bases come to 4, with V trimmed by 5 bases and J by 6 bases. CDR1 and CDR2 are read off the germline V gene (reference sequence) as SGHAT and FQDESV. There are 15 amino acids in the CDR3, from cysteine to phenylalanine inclusive. Only the CDR3 region is kept as DNA, spanning 45 bases read in frame from base 1. Library construction relied on the immunoSEQ multiplex PCR assay. This is the immuneACCESS table as TCRdb keeps it, with only in-frame sequences that have V and J called. A part of the clones is gone; compared with another copy, unresolved V genes explain less than half, and the rest is unexplained. The sample data list hundreds of thousands of clones, and around 85% of these were observed just once. Over 0.008% of the sample goes to the ten largest clones. These data are also associated with another study on human thymus T cells. As that second study puts it: Immunologically healthy infants undergoing open corrective cardiac surgery for congenital heart defects in Finland were used as donors. Thymus tissue was obtained as surgical resects removed during corrective cardiac surgery. V and J gene segment usage appeared biased in both thymic and peripheral blood repertoires. The related research reported highly overlapping thymic TCR repertoires among unrelated individuals. The study characterized TCR alpha and beta repertoires from about 8 infant thymus samples and four related peripheral blood samples. Donor ages ranged from about 7 to 244 days, and the cohort comprised over 5 male and a couple of female infants. Thymocytes were released mechanically from tissue and stored at -70 °C as pellets of roughly 9.5-31 million cells. A QIAsymphony instrument was used to extract genomic DNA from the frozen cell pellets. The immunoSEQ multiplex PCR assay was used to amplify the TCRB and TCRAD loci from a standardized amount of quality-controlled genomic DNA. Amplicons spanned the V(D)J region at a length sufficient to cover the CDR3 and identify V and J genes. The commercial immunoSEQ service was used to sequence amplicons on an Illumina platform. Primer bias and sequencing errors were corrected as previously described, and TCRAD and TCRB were defined on the basis of the IMGT database. Analysis of the repertoires was done with immunoSEQ Analyzer 3.0 and VDJTools and included basic statistics, V/J segment usage, diversity estimates, rarefaction and pairwise overlap. Chao1, ChaoE, Efron-Thisted, Shannon and inverse Simpson indices were used to estimate diversity, which was also estimated on datasets down-sampled to the smallest sample. Repertoire overlap was determined by strict matching of CDR3 nucleotide sequence, V gene and J gene, and Jaccard-based multidimensional scaling clustering was applied. On average, thymus samples gave hundreds of thousands of unique TCRB clonotypes, whereas blood samples gave roughly 84,000.

The sequence joins TRBV11-1 to TRBJ2-1, and TRBD2 aligns with 13 junction nucleotides. The sequenced sample consisted of thymocytes. The clonotype originates from a girl under two years old with a congenital heart defect. Donor details come from another sample of the same person, matched by shared clones. The CDR3 loop reads CASSPTSGGTNEQFF. The DNA sequence is as follows: TGTGCCAGCAGCCCGACTAGCGGGGGGACCAATGAGCAGTTCTTC.